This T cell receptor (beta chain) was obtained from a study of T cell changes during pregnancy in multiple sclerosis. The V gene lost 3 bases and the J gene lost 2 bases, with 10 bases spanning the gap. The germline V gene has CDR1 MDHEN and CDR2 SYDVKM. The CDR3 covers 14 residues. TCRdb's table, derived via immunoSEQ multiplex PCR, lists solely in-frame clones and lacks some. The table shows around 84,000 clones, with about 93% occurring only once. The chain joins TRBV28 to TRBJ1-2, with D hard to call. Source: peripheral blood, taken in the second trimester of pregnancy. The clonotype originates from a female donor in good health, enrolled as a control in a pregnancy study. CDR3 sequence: CASSFRSENYGYTF. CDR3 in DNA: TGTGCCAGCAGTTTCCGGAGTGAGAACTATGGCTACACCTTC.